The clone carrying this T cell receptor (beta chain) was counted many times. The sample is drawn from a study of patients and donors after allogeneic stem cell transplantation. One entry per CDR3 protein, called by TCRdb with MiXCR from the RT-PCR reads. Among over 350,000 distinct CDR3 sequences listed, 16% were seen once. Germline V gene data show CDR1 as SGHRS and CDR2 as YFSETQ. The CDR3 has 13 residues. Trimming shortened V by 4 bases and J by 1 base, and 5 bases separated the two germline ends. Sequenced sample: blood, either unsorted or a sorted T cell fraction (not recorded which). The origin of this receptor is a human donor who was either an allogeneic HSCT recipient or a stem cell or donor lymphocyte infusion donor (not recorded which). It is not recorded whose cells these are; they may come from a transplant donor. The chain joins TRBV5-1 to TRBJ2-2; no reliable D call. CDR3 sequence: CASSIQNTGELFF. The CDR3 region has the DNA TGCGCCAGCAGCATTCAGAACACCGGGGAGCTGTTTTTT.